Here is one T cell receptor (beta chain) with its context. Germline trimming cut 11 bases from V and 4 bases from J; bases unmatched to any gene: 9. This CDR3 region has 13 residues. Germline lookup yields CDR1 LGHNT and CDR2 FRNRAP. This sample stems from a study of blood T cell repertoires in COVID-19. Turning to the study itself: Researchers got acute and convalescent COVID-19 samples from the United States, Italy and Spain. PBMCs, B-cell-depleted T cells, or T cells were the source of the cDNA or gDNA that made up the material.

Original analysis: Reference gene primer amplification in the assay estimated nucleated cell counts. The repertoire was sequenced with immunoSEQ multiplex PCR; TCRdb's copy has only in-frame clones and lacks some. V, J and clone size are those of that table, while D and trimming were read from the DNA. This sample yields 95,000 to 110,000 clones, of which roughly 89% are seen a single time; 15% to 20% belongs to the top ten. The chain joins TRBV12-5 to TRBJ1-1; 8 nucleotides line up with TRBD1. Source material: peripheral blood. This clonotype originated in an elderly woman in a cohort sampled during active COVID-19. The CDR3 sequence: CAGNRGGGTEAFF. The CDR3 DNA reads as TGTGCTGGGAACAGGGGGGGAGGCACTGAAGCTTTCTTT. Drawing the rest from reference TRBV12-5 and TRBJ1-1, the complete variable domain is DARVTQTPRHKVTEMGQEVTMRCQPILGHNTVFWYRQTMMQGLELLAYFRNRAPLDDSGMPKDRFSAEMPDATLATLKIQPSEPRDSAVYFCAGNRGGGTEAFFGQGTRLTVV.